These T cell receptor beta chains were read from a single sample in a study of OX40 agonist ivuxolimab in advanced cancers. TCRdb's copy holds only in-frame clones and misses some; the assay was immunoSEQ multiplex PCR. The sample includes over 90,000 clones, 94% of them seen just once. The source was CD4+ or CD8+ T cells sorted from blood, collected in a trial of the OX40 agonist ivuxolimab. Source of these receptors: an adult with an advanced solid tumor such as melanoma, head and neck, liver or kidney cancer. Both conserved end residues are part of each CDR3. D genes are given only for firm matches. Only some rows state a clone size, as once, few, many or a class for expanded clones.

.	TRBV6-1	.	TRBJ2-2	TGTGCCAGCAGTGCCTTATCCCAAAACACCGGGGAGCTGTTTTTT	CASSALSQNTGELFF
.	TRBV5-6	once	TRBJ2-7	TGTGCCAGCAGCTTGGCGCCAGGGCACGAGCAGTACTTC	CASSLAPGHEQYF
.	TRBV25-1	.	TRBJ1-1	TGTGCCAGCAGTTGGGGGGCCGGGAACACTGAAGCTTTCTTT	CASSWGAGNTEAFF
TRBD1	TRBV19	.	TRBJ1-4	TGTGCCAGTAGGCCTGGGACAGGGGGACCTAATGAAAAACTGTTTTTT	CASRPGTGGPNEKLFF
TRBD2	TRBV6-9	.	TRBJ2-3	TGTGCCAGCAGCTATAAGACTAGCCCAGATACGCAGTATTTT	CASSYKTSPDTQYF
.	TRBV10-3	.	TRBJ1-2	TGTGCCATTAAAACCCAACAGGACCAACACTATGGCTACACCTTC	CAIKTQQDQHYGYTF
TRBD1	TRBV23-1	.	TRBJ2-5	TGCGCCATCCGGGACAGGGGTTTGGAGACCCAGTACTTC	CAIRDRGLETQYF
.	TRBV7-2	.	TRBJ1-1	TGTGCCAGCAGCTTACGGTACAGGGACGCTGAAGCTTTCTTT	CASSLRYRDAEAFF
.	TRBV7-2	.	TRBJ2-1	TGTGCCAGCAGCACCCACGGACCTGGCCTTGGGGAGCAGTTCTTC	CASSTHGPGLGEQFF
TRBD1	TRBV27	.	TRBJ1-2	TGTGCCAGCAGTTTACCCTGGGGACAGTACTATGGCTACACCTTC	CASSLPWGQYYGYTF
.	TRBV11-2	.	TRBJ1-4	TGTGCCAGCAGCTTATGGCGGCGGAATGAAAAACTGTTTTTT	CASSLWRRNEKLFF
TRBD1	TRBV5-5	.	TRBJ1-1	TGTGCCAGCAGCTTGGATCCCGGGACAGGGGACAAAGCTTTCTTT	CASSLDPGTGDKAFF
.	TRBV6-5	.	TRBJ2-5	TGTGCCAGCAGTTACTCGAGTGCATGGAGAGAGACCCAGTACTTC	CASSYSSAWRETQYF
.	TRBV7-2	.	TRBJ2-5	TGTGCCAGCAGCTTAAGGGGGAGGGGAGAGACCCAGTACTTC	CASSLRGRGETQYF
.	TRBV4-1	.	TRBJ2-1	TGCGCCAGCAGCCAAGATTGGAGCGGTGAGCAGTTCTTC	CASSQDWSGEQFF
.	TRBV6-6	.	TRBJ1-2	TGTGCCAGCAGTCCCCGTAACTATGGCTACACCTTC	CASSPRNYGYTF
.	TRBV7-2	.	TRBJ1-2	TGTGCCAGCAGCACCCCAATGGGTGGGAACTATGGCTACACCTTC	CASSTPMGGNYGYTF
.	TRBV10-3	.	TRBJ1-5	TGTGCCATCAGCGACATCGCCAATCAGCCCCAGCATTTT	CAISDIANQPQHF
.	TRBV19	.	TRBJ1-2	TGTGCCAGTAGTATGAGAGTTAACTATGGCTACACCTTC	CASSMRVNYGYTF
TRBD1	TRBV4-2	.	TRBJ1-2	TGTGCCAGCAGCTTAAAGGACAGGACCCCTTTCGGCTACACCTTC	CASSLKDRTPFGYTF
.	TRBV29-1	.	TRBJ2-7	TGCAGCGTTAAGGACAGAGGGACCCTCTCTTCCTACGAGCAGTACTTC	CSVKDRGTLSSYEQYF
TRBD1	TRBV6-1	.	TRBJ2-5	TGTGCCAGCAGTGAGGCTTTCAGGGGGACCCAAGAGACCCAGTACTTC	CASSEAFRGTQETQYF
.	TRBV7-9	.	TRBJ2-2	TGTGCCAGCAGCCAGGGCCGGGACACCGGGGAGCTGTTTTTT	CASSQGRDTGELFF
.	TRBV18	.	TRBJ2-5	TGTGCCAGCTCACCTTCGGCGGGTCAAGAGACCCAGTACTTC	CASSPSAGQETQYF
TRBD2	TRBV19	once	TRBJ2-5	TGTGCCAGTAGTATAGGGGGACTAGCAGGGGTGACCCAGTACTTC	CASSIGGLAGVTQYF
.	TRBV11-2	.	TRBJ2-7	TGTGCCAGCAGACCTTTTGACATCTACCACGAGCAGTACTTC	CASRPFDIYHEQYF
TRBD1	TRBV4-3	.	TRBJ1-4	TGCGCCAGCAGCCAAGGGGCGGAAAGACAGGGGAATGAAAAACTGTTTTTT	CASSQGAERQGNEKLFF
.	TRBV7-9	.	TRBJ1-4	TGTGCCACCATCGGCGTCCAGGTGGGAGAAAAACTGTTTTTT	CATIGVQVGEKLFF
TRBD1	TRBV5-4	.	TRBJ1-2	TGTGCCAGCAGCAGGGACAGGGTGGCGAATGGCTACACCTTC	CASSRDRVANGYTF
.	TRBV7-2	.	TRBJ2-1	TGTGCCAGCAGCCGAGCCCGTCTGAATGAGCAGTTCTTC	CASSRARLNEQFF
TRBD1	TRBV7-2	.	TRBJ2-3	TGTGCCAGCAGCCCTCGACAGGGCCCAGATACGCAGTATTTT	CASSPRQGPDTQYF
TRBD1	TRBV19	.	TRBJ1-6	TGTGCCAGTTCCCCGGGAAATGACAGGGTAAATTCACCCCTCCACTTT	CASSPGNDRVNSPLHF
TRBD1	TRBV6-1	once	TRBJ1-2	TGTGCCAGCAGTGCGACAGGGGATGGGGATGGCTACACCTTC	CASSATGDGDGYTF